What follows is one T cell receptor beta chain and its context. Its target is not known. The study profiled TCR beta VDJ and CDR3 using genomic DNA as template. TCRdb reprocessed the reads with MiXCR, giving one entry per CDR3 protein. The sample comprises fewer than 85,000 distinct CDR3 sequences, roughly 70% of which are singletons, and 70% to 90% rests with the top ten. This sample is part of a study of CD8+CD57+ T cells in acquired aplastic anemia. Selection for sequencing was limited to patients who had shown CD8+CD57+ cell expansion by flow cytometry. Every one of the patients had aplastic anemia (severe, acquired). Untreated patients provided the blood samples, with no therapy given before sampling. Overall study results and limits: Around 29 shared CD8+ CDR3s appeared highly expressed within patients' immunodominant clones.

The CDR3 covers 13 residues. Trimming took off 6 bases at V and 5 bases at J, with 13 bases between the two ends. Germline V gives CDR1 ENHRY, CDR2 SYGVKD. The rearrangement links TRBV10-3 to TRBJ2-5, with D possibly TRBD2 on 5 matching bases. The sequence was obtained from a human donor with aplastic anemia. The material sequenced was sorted CD4+, CD8+, or CD8+CD57+ T cells (not recorded which) from PBMCs. The CDR3 nucleotides read TGTGCCATCAGCGGATCCGGCGGGGAGACCCAGTACTTC. Protein product: CAISGSGGETQYF.